The clone carrying this TCR beta chain was picked up many times. As yet, its antigen is unknown. This entry is derived from a study of T cells in Graves' hyperthyroidism and ophthalmopathy. Study-level findings and limits: Blood held most thyroid clonotypes expanded above 0.001 frequency. From stable hyperthyroidism, ophthalmopathy was set apart by a 13 V-J model.

There were TCR beta CDR3 regions amplified from RNA transcripts. In the first-round RT-PCR of the TCR CDR3, the HTBI primer set was used. TCRdb independently ran MiXCR on the multiplex PCR reads; one entry per CDR3 protein. Of about 500,000 distinct CDR3 sequences listed, about 16% are singletons. The V end lost 4 bases, the J end lost 6 bases, and 12 bases lay between the germline ends. Per the germline V gene, CDR1 is SQVTM and CDR2 is ANQGSEA. The CDR3 loop spans 12 amino acids. Disease duration was under 3 months in the ophthalmopathy patients, who also had a Clinical Activity Score of at least 3 and a NOSPECS grade of at least 4.

The chain carries TRBV29-1 and TRBJ1-1; TRBD1 is a possible D gene (5 bases). The sample consisted of blood. The source of this sequence is a woman aged 25 to 45 with Graves' ophthalmopathy. CDR3 nucleotides: TGCAGCGTTGTGTGGGGGTTAGCTGAAGCTTTCTTT. This gives the protein CSVVWGLAEAFF. Full variable domain (missing parts from reference TRBV29-1 and TRBJ1-1): SAVISQKPSRDICQRGTSLTIQCQVDSQVTMMFWYRQQPGQSLTLIATANQGSEATYESGFVIDKFPISRPNLTFSTLTVSNMSPEDSSIYLCSVVWGLAEAFFGQGTRLTVV.